This record looks at one T cell receptor (beta chain) sequence and its context. The antigen remains unidentified. With 2 bases clipped from V and 4 bases from J, the junction kept 4 bases outside the gene matches. The CDR3 is 15 residues long. The germline V gene encodes CDR1 SEHNR and CDR2 FQNEAQ (reference sequence). This sample is part of a study of cytomegalovirus exposure and HLA in healthy donors. Study findings and constraints: A further, later analysis showed that HLA-associated TCR beta chains (compared with equally common others) were more clonally expanded.

The PCR ran on 60 Vbeta and 13 Jbeta primers. Libraries were prepared by immunoSEQ multiplex PCR; TCRdb keeps only in-frame clonotypes and omits some of them. The profile covers 100,000 to 150,000 clones, with about three quarters appearing a single time and around 13% taken by the ten largest. The gene calls are TRBV7-9 and TRBJ1-4, with TRBD1 matching over 7 bases. Sequencing was performed on PBMCs. The sequence was obtained from an older woman in good health and CMV-seropositive. DNA of the CDR3: TGTGCCAGCAGCTTATCGGGACAGTTTAATGAAAAACTGTTTTTT. This gives the protein CASSLSGQFNEKLFF. Full variable domain (outside the CDR3, taken from reference TRBV7-9 and TRBJ1-4): DTGVSQNPRHKITKRGQNVTFRCDPISEHNRLYWYRQTLGQGPEFLTYFQNEAQLEKSRLLSDRFSAERPKGSFSTLEIQRTEQGDSAMYLCASSLSGQFNEKLFFGSGTQLSVL.